These T cell receptor beta chains were read from a single sample in a study of human T cells and chemical hapten exposure. One entry per CDR3 protein results from TCRdb running MiXCR on the 5' RACE reads. The table has under 150,000 distinct CDR3 sequences, around 20% seen once; the top ten hold around 3%. The receptors were sampled from a human donor in good health. CDR3s include the opening cysteine and the closing phenylalanine or tryptophan.

TRBV20-1 | CSARAATRGNEQFF
TRBV20-1 | CSGRGYNEQFF
TRBV7-9 | CASREAGGPGEFF
TRBV20-1 | CSASAPASVTYEQYF
TRBV20-1 | CSAPIDGSGRTGTDTQYF
TRBV20-1 | CSARVPPTSGTYEQYF
TRBV7-9 | CASSSRLGYNEQFF
TRBV7-3 | CASSRQGGGTEAFF
TRBV29-1 | CSVEALGAMNTEAFF
TRBV15 | CATSPGIGTSGSRNEQFF
TRBV24-1 | CATSETSNGDTQYF
TRBV6-5 | CASSYFEESPQYF
TRBV20-1 | CSARDMARVGDTQYF
TRBV7-2 | CASSFTVSSGANVLTF
TRBV20-1 | CSAREWTTDTQYF
TRBV6-5 | CASRGTTYEQYF
TRBV2 | CASSGPRDGDSNQPQHF
TRBV29-1 | CSALGLAAQETQYF
TRBV7-6 | CASSLRQGAKNIQYF
TRBV29-1 | CSVEVTGANVLTF
TRBV6-5 | CASSYRDISYNEQFF
TRBV7-9 | CASRRGQRNQPQHF
TRBV5-1 | CASSPQQVRGTEAFF
TRBV27 | CASSQSSGPTSYEQYF
TRBV29-1 | CSVEWLADYNEQFF
TRBV6-5 | CASSYSRRGRGANVLTF
TRBV5-1 | CASSSGTGIGEAFF
TRBV20-1 | CSAATGGNSPLHF
TRBV12-3/TRBV12-4 | CASSFSGSGNQPQHF
TRBV6-5 | CASSLAGVGTQYF
TRBV20-1 | CSARDSGGPTDTQYF
TRBV6-5 | CASRAVGGRNPYNEQFF
TRBV7-6 | CASSLIRDRGTNPEAFF